This entry concerns a single TCR beta chain. What it recognizes is unknown. This sample was taken from a study of Ad26.COV2.S vaccination and SARS-CoV-2 variants. Study-wide context: As a participant in COV1001, the donor was in the Ad26.COV2.S trial arm.

Study-wide points: Measures of TCR breadth and depth may have fallen short of total T cell responses.

Generated by immunoSEQ multiplex PCR, the TCRdb table keeps only in-frame clones and is missing some. In the table there are about 480,000 clones, roughly 87% of which are singletons. Treatment described: roughly 18 received Ad26.COV2.S at low or high dose, single or two shots; 5 received placebo; per-sample allocation not given. Sampling took place 63 days after the first vaccine or placebo injection. CDR3 size: 16 residues. V lost 6 bases and J 7 bases, leaving 19 bases between the germline ends. CDR1 is MDHEN, CDR2 SYDVKM, per germline. The material was peripheral blood, obtained in a trial of Ad26.COV2.S vaccine versus placebo. The chain recombines TRBV28 with TRBJ1-6; D ambiguous. This sequence originates from a person between 18 and 65 years old who received the Ad26.COV2.S COVID-19 vaccine or a placebo. CDR3 protein: CASSTSGREFNSPLHF. The CDR3 region has the DNA TGTGCCAGCAGCACGTCGGGTCGAGAATTCAATTCACCCCTCCACTTT.